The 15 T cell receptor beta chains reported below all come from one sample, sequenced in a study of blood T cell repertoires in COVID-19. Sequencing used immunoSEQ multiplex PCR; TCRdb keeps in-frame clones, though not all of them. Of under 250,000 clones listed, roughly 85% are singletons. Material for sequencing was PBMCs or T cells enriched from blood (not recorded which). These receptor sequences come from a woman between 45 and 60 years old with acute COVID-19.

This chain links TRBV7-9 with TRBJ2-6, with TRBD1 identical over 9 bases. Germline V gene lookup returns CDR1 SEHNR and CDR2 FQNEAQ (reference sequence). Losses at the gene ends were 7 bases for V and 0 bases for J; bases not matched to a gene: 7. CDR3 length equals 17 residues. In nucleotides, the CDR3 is TGTGCCAGCACTCTACAGGGGGCTTTCTCTGGGGCCAACGTCCTGACTTTC. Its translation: CASTLQGAFSGANVLTF.

The CDR3 bases are TGTGCCAGCTCACCTACAGGGTACAATGAGCAGTTCTTC. It is translated as CASSPTGYNEQFF. The rearrangement links TRBV18 to TRBJ2-1; possibly TRBD1 for D (6 bases). V was trimmed by 3 bases and J by 4 bases, leaving 7 bases between them. Germline CDR1 is KGHSH and CDR2 is LQKENI. This CDR3 region has 13 residues.

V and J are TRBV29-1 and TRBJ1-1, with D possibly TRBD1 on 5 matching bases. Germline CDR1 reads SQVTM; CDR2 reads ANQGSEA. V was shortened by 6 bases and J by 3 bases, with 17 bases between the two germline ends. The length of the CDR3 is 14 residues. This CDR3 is CSVLTASGDTEAFF. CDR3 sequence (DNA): TGCAGCGTCCTGACGGCATCGGGGGACACTGAAGCTTTCTTT.

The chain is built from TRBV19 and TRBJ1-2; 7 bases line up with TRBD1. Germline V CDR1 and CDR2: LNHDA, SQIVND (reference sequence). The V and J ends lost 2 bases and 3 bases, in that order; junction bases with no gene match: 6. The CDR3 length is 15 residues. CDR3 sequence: CASSIPAQGDYGYTF. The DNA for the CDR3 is TGTGCCAGTAGTATACCGGCTCAGGGGGACTATGGCTACACCTTC. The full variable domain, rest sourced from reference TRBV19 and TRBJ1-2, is DGGITQSPKYLFRKEGQNVTLSCEQNLNHDAMYWYRQDPGQGLRLIYYSQIVNDFQKGDIAEGYSVSREKKESFPLTVTSAQKNPTAFYLCASSIPAQGDYGYTFGSGTRLTVV.

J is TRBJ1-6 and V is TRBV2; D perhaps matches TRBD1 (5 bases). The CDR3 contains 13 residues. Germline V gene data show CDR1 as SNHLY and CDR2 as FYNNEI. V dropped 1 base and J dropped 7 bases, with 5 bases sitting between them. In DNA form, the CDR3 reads TGTGCCAGCAGTGAAGGGGGCAATTCACCCCTCCACTTT. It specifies CASSEGGNSPLHF.

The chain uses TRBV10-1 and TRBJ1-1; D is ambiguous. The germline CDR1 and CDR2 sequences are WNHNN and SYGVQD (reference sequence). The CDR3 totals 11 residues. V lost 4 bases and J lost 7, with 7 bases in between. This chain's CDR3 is CASSAHGEAFF. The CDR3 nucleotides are TGCGCCAGCAGTGCCCACGGTGAAGCTTTCTTT.

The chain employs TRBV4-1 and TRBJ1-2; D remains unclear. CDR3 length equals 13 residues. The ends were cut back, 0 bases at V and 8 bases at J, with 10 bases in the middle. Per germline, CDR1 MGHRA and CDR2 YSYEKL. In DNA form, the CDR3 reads TGCGCCAGCAGCCAAGATGTATCAGAAGGCTACACCTTC. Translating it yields CASSQDVSEGYTF.

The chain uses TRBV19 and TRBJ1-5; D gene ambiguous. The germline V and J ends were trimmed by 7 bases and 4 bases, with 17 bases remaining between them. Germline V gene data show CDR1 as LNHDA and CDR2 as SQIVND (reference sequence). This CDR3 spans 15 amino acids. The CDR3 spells CASKNGWQENQPQHF. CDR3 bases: TGTGCCAGTAAAAATGGGTGGCAGGAAAATCAGCCCCAGCATTTT.

The CDR3: CASSRQQAMGDTQYF. In DNA, the CDR3 is TGTGCCAGCTCACGCCAACAGGCTATGGGGGATACGCAGTATTTT. The chain combines TRBV18 with TRBJ2-3; weak D call: TRBD1 (5 bases). The CDR3 runs 15 residues. V was trimmed by 4 bases and J by 6 bases, leaving 17 bases between them. CDR1 and CDR2 from the germline V gene are KGHSH and LQKENI.

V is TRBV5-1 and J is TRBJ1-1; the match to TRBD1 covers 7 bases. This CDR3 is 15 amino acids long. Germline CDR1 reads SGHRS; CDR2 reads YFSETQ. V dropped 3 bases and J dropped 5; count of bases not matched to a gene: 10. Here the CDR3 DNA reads TGCGCCAGCAGCTCCGAAGGGGGCGCGAGGACTGAAGCTTTCTTT. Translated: CASSSEGGARTEAFF.

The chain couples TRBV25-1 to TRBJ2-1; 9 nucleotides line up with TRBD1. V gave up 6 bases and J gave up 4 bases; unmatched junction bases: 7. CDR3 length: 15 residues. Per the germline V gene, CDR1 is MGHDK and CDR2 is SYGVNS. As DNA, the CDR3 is TGTGCCAGCAGCCCCGGGACAGGGATTTACAATGAGCAGTTCTTC. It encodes CASSPGTGIYNEQFF.

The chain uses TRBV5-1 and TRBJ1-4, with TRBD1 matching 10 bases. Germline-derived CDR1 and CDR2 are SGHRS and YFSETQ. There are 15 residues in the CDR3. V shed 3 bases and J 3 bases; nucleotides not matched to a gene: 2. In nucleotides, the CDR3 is TGCGCCAGCAGCTGGGGGACAGGGGCTAATGAAAAACTGTTTTTT. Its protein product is CASSWGTGANEKLFF. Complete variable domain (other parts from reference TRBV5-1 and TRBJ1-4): KAGVTQTPRYLIKTRGQQVTLSCSPISGHRSVSWYQQTPGQGLQFLFEYFSETQRNKGNFPGRFSGRQFSNSRSEMNVSTLELGDSALYLCASSWGTGANEKLFFGSGTQLSVL.

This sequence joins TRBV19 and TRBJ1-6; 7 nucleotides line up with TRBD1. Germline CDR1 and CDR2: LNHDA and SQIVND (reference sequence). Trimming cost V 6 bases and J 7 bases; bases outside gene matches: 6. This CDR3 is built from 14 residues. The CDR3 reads CASRRTGGNSPLHF. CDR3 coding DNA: TGTGCCAGTAGACGGACAGGTGGGAATTCACCCCTCCACTTT.

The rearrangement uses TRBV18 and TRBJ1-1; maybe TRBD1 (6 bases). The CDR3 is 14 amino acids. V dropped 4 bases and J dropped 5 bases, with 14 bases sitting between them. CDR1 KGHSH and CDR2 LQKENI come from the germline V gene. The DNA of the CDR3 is TGTGCCAGCTCACTGCAGGGAGGGGGGACTGAAGCTTTCTTT. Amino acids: CASSLQGGGTEAFF.

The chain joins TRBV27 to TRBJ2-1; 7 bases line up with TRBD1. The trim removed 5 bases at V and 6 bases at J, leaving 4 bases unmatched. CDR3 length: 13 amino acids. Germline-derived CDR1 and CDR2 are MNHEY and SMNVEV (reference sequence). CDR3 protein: CASSPPGGNEQFF. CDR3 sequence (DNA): TGTGCCAGCAGTCCACCAGGGGGCAATGAGCAGTTCTTC.